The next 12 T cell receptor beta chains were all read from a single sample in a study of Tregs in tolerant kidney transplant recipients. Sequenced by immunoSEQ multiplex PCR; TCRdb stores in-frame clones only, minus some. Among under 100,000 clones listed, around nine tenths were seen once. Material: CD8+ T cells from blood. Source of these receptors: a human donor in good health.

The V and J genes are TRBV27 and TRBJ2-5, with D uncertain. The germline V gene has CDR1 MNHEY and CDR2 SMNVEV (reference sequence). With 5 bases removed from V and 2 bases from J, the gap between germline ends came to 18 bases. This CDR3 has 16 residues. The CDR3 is CASSAMMDRLQETQYF. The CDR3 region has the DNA TGTGCCAGCAGTGCCATGATGGACCGGCTACAAGAGACCCAGTACTTC.

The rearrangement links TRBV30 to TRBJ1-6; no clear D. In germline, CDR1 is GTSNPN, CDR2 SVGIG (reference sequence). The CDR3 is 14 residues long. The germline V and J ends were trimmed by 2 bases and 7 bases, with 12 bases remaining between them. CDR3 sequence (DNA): TGTGCCTGGAGTTGGGCCACGGGGAATTCACCCCTCCACTTT. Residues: CAWSWATGNSPLHF.

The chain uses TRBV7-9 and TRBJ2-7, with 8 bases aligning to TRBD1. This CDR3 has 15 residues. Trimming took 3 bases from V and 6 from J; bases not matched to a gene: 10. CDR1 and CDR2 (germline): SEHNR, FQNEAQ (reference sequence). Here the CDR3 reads CASSFPGQGESEQYF. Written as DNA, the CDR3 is TGTGCCAGCAGCTTCCCTGGACAGGGAGAAAGCGAGCAGTACTTC.

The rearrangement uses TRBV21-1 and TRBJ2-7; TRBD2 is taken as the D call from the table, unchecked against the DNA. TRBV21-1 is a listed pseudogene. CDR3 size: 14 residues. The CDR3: CASSGTGSSYEQYF. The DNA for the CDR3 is TGTGCCAGCAGCGGCACTGGGAGCTCCTACGAGCAGTACTTC.

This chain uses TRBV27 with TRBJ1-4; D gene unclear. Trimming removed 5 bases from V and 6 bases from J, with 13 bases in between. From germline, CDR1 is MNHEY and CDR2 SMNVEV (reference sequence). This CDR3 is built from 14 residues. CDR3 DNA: TGTGCCAGCAGTCCCGCGGCGGCAGATGAAAAACTGTTTTTT. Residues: CASSPAAADEKLFF. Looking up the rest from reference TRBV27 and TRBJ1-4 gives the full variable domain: EAQVTQNPRYLITVTGKKLTVTCSQNMNHEYMSWYRQDPGLGLRQIYYSMNVEVTDKGDVPEGYKVSRKEKRNFPLILESPSPNQTSLYFCASSPAAADEKLFFGSGTQLSVL.

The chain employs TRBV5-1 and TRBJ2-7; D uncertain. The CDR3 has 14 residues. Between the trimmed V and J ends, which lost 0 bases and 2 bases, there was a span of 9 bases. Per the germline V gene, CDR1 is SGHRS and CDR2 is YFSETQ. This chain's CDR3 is CASSLEGATYEQYF. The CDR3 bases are TGCGCCAGCAGCTTGGAAGGTGCAACCTACGAGCAGTACTTC.

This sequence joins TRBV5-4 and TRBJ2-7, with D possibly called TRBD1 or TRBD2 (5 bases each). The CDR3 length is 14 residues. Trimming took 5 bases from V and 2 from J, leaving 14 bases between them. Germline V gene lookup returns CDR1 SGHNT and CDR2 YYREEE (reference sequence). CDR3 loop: CASSPGSGAYEQYF. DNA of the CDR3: TGTGCCAGCAGTCCAGGGAGTGGGGCCTACGAGCAGTACTTC.

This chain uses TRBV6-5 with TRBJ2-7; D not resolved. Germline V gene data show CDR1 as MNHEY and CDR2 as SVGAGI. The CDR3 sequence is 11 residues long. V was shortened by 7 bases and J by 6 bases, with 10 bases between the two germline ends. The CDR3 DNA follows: TGTGCCAGCAATTGGGTGGGCGAGCAGTACTTC. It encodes CASNWVGEQYF.

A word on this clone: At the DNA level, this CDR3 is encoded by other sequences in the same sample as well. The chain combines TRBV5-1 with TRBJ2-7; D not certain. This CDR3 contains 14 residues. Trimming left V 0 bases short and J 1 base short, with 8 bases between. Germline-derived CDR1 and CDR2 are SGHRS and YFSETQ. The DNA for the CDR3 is TGCGCCAGCAGCTTGGAAGGTTCTTCCTACGAGCAGTACTTC. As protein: CASSLEGSSYEQYF.

The CDR3 loop reads CASSFGTITEAFF. The CDR3 region has the DNA TGTGCCAGCAGCTTTGGGACAATTACTGAAGCTTTCTTT. The J gene is TRBJ1-1, the V gene TRBV5-4; TRBD1 is a possible D gene (6 bases). Per germline, CDR1 SGHNT and CDR2 YYREEE (reference sequence). This CDR3 contains 13 residues. V was clipped by 2 bases and J by 5 bases, with 10 bases between them.

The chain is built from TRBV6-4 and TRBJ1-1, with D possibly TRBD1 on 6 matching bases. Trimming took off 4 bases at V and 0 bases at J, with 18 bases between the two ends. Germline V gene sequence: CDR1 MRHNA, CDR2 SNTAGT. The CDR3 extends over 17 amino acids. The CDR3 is CASSGRKDSLMNTEAFF. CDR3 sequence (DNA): TGTGCCAGCAGTGGTAGGAAGGACAGCTTAATGAACACTGAAGCTTTCTTT.

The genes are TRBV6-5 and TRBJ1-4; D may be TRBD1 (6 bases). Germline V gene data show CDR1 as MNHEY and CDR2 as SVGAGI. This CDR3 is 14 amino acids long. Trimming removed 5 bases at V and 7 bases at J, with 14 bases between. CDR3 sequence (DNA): TGTGCCAGCAGTCAAACAGGGTTGGGTGAAAAACTGTTTTTT. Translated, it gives CASSQTGLGEKLFF.